These 5 T cell receptor beta chains came from one sample sequenced in a study of spatial heterogeneity in lung cancer. Time point: sample taken at primary tumor resection. Using its own MiXCR run on the 5' RACE reads, TCRdb lists one record per CDR3 protein. The sample records 35,000 to 55,000 distinct CDR3 sequences, 6.8% being singletons. Material: PBMCs, obtained at surgery. These receptors all come from a female donor with early-stage non-small cell lung cancer.

The chain has TRBV23-1 and TRBJ2-5; the D is unclear. TRBV23-1 is given ORF status, its function remaining uncertain. The CDR3 sequence is 15 residues long. The ends were cut back, 0 bases at V and 2 bases at J, with 10 bases in the middle. The CDR3 spells CASSQSGSQQETQYF. The CDR3 DNA reads as TGCGCCAGCAGTCAATCTGGTTCACAGCAAGAGACCCAGTACTTC.

In this sample, this clonotype turned up a few times. The J gene is TRBJ2-1, the V gene TRBV20-1, with D hard to call. The CDR3 is 13 residues long. V shed 1 base and J shed 7 bases, with 11 bases lying between them. The germline V gene has CDR1 DFQATT and CDR2 SNEGSKA (reference sequence). The DNA for the CDR3 is TGCAGTGCTAGAGCAGGCGTAACGAATGAGCAGTTCTTC. Translation: CSARAGVTNEQFF.

The table lists this clonotype with many counts. The chain couples TRBV7-2 to TRBJ2-3, with D unresolved. The germline V gene encodes CDR1 SGHTA and CDR2 FQGNSA. The V end lost 1 base, the J end lost 4 bases, and 3 bases lay between the germline ends. The CDR3 spans 12 residues. The CDR3 spells CASSLVPDTQYF. The CDR3 region has the DNA TGTGCCAGCAGCTTAGTGCCAGATACGCAGTATTTT.

This clonotype was picked up many times. The J gene is TRBJ2-5, the V gene TRBV6-2 or TRBV6-3, with 8 bases fitting TRBD2. The germline V gene has CDR1 MNHEY and CDR2 SVGEGT. The CDR3 sequence is 14 residues long. The ends lost 9 bases at V and 1 base at J; junction bases unmatched: 7. The CDR3 reads CASGGGSLQETQYF. Written as DNA, the CDR3 is TGTGCCAGTGGCGGGGGGTCCCTCCAAGAGACCCAGTACTTC.

This clonotype was seen at least ten times. The chain couples TRBV28 to TRBJ2-2; TRBD1 is a possible D gene (6 bases). V was trimmed by 5 bases and J by 4 bases, leaving 14 bases between them. Germline V gives CDR1 MDHEN, CDR2 SYDVKM. The CDR3 length is 15 residues. CDR3 in amino acids: CASSPQTGGTGELFF. The CDR3 bases are TGTGCCAGCAGTCCTCAGACAGGAGGCACCGGGGAGCTGTTTTTT.